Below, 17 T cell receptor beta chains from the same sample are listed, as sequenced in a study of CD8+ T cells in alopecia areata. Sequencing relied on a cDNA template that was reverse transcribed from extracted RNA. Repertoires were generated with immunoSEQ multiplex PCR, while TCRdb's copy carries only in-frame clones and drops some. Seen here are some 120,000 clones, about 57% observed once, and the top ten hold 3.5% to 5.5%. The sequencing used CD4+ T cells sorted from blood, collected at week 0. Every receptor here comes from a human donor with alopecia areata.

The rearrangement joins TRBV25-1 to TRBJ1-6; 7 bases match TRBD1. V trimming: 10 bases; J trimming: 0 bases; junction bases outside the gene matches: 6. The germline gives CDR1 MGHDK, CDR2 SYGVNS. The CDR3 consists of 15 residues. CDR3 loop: CATTTGSSYNSPLHF. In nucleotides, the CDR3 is TGTGCCACCACGACAGGGAGCTCCTATAATTCACCCCTCCACTTT.

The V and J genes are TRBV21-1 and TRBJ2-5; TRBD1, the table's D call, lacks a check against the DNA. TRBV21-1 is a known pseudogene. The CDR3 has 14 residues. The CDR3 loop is CASSNVGQQETQYF. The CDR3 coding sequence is TGTGCCAGCAGCAACGTGGGACAGCAAGAGACCCAGTACTTC.

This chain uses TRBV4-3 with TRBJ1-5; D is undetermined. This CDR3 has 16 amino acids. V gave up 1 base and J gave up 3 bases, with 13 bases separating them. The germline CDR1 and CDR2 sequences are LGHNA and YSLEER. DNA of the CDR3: TGCGCCAGCAGCCAAGTAGCGGCAAGCCACAATCAGCCCCAGCATTTT. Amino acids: CASSQVAASHNQPQHF.

The DNA of the CDR3 is TGTGCCAGCAGCTCCCTTGCAGGGGGCGGGAATCAGCCCCAGCATTTT. This encodes CASSSLAGGGNQPQHF. The chain has TRBV11-2 and TRBJ1-5; TRBD1 matches at 8 bases. CDR3 length: 16 amino acids. Germline-derived CDR1 and CDR2 are SGHAT and FQNNGV. V was pared by 4 bases and J by 4 bases, with 9 bases of the junction left unmatched.

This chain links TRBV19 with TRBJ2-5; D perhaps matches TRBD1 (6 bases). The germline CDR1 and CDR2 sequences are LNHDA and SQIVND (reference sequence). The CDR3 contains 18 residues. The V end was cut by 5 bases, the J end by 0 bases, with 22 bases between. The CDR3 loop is CASSRPARDMRYQETQYF. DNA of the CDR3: TGTGCCAGTAGTCGCCCGGCCAGGGACATGAGGTACCAAGAGACCCAGTACTTC.

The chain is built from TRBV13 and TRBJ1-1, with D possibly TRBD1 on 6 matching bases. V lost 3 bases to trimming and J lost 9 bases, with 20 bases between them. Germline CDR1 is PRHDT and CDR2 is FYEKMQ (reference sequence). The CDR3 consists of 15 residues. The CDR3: CASSFRQGRERKAFF. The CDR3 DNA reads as TGTGCCAGCAGCTTTCGGCAGGGGAGGGAGAGGAAAGCTTTCTTT.

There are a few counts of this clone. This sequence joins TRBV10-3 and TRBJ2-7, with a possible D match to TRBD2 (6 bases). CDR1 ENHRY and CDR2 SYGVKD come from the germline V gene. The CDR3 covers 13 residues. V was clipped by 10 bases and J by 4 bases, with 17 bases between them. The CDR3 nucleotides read TGTGCCACCGGGGAGGTTATCTTATACGAGCAGTACTTC. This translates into CATGEVILYEQYF.

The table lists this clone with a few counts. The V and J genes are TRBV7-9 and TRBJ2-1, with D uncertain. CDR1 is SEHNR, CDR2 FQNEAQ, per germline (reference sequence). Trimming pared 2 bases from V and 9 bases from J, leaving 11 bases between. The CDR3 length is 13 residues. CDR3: CASSLTGEAEQFF. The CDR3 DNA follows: TGTGCCAGCAGCTTAACGGGTGAGGCTGAGCAGTTCTTC. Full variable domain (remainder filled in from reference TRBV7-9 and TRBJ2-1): DTGVSQNPRHKITKRGQNVTFRCDPISEHNRLYWYRQTLGQGPEFLTYFQNEAQLEKSRLLSDRFSAERPKGSFSTLEIQRTEQGDSAMYLCASSLTGEAEQFFGPGTRLTVL.

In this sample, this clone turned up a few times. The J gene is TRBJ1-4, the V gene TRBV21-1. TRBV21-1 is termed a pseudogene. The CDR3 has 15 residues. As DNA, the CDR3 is TGTGCCAGCAGCAAGAGTACCCAGATAAGCGAAAAACTGTTTTTT. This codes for CASSKSTQISEKLFF.

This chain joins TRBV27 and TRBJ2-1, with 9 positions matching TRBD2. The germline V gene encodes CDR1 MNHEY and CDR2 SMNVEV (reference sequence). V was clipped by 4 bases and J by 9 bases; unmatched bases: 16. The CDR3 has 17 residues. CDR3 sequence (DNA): TGTGCCAGCAGTTCACAGGAGGGGGCTAGCGGGACAGTTGAGCAGTTCTTC. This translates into CASSSQEGASGTVEQFF.

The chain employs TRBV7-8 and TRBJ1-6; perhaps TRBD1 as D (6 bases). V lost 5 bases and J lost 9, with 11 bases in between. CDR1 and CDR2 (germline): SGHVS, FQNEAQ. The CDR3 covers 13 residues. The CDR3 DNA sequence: TGTGCCAGCAGCGGAGGGGGTGTTTCACCCCTCCACTTT. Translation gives CASSGGGVSPLHF.

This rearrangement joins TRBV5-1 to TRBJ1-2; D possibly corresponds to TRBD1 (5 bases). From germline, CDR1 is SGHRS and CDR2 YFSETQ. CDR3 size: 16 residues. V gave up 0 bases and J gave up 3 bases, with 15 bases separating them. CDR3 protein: CASSLGGVRQHYGYTF. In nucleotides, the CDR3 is TGCGCCAGCAGCTTGGGCGGGGTCCGACAGCACTATGGCTACACCTTC.

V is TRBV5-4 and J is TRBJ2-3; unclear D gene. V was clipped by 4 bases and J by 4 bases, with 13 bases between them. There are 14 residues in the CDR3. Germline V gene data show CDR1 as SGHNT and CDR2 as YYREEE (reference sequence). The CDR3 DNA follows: TGTGCCAGCAGCCTGATAGGGTCGGCAGATACGCAGTATTTT. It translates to CASSLIGSADTQYF.

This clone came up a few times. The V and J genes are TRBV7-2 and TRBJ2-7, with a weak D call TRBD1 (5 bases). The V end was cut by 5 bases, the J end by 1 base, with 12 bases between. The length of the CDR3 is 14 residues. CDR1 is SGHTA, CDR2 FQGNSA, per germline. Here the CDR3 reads CASSTTQVSYEQYF. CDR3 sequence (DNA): TGTGCCAGCAGCACAACACAGGTATCCTACGAGCAGTACTTC.

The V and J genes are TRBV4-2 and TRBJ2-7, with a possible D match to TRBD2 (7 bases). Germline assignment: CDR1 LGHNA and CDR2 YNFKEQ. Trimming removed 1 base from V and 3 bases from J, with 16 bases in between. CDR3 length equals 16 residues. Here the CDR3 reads CASSQAQKGGLYEQYF. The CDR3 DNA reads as TGTGCCAGCAGCCAAGCCCAGAAGGGGGGGCTCTACGAGCAGTACTTC.

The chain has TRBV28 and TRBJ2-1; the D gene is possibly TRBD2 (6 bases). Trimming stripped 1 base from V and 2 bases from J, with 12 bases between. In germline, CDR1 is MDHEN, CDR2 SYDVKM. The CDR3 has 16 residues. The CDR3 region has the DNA TGTGCCAGCAGTTTATTCGGGGGAGGCACCTACAATGAGCAGTTCTTC. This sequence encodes CASSLFGGGTYNEQFF.

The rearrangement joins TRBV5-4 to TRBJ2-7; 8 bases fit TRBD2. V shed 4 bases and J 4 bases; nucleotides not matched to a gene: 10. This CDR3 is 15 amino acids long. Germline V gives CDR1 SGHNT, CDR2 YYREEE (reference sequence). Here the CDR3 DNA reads TGTGCCAGCAGCCCGGGCTCAGCGGGGGAGTACGAGCAGTACTTC. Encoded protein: CASSPGSAGEYEQYF.